This T cell receptor beta chain was captured in a study of cytomegalovirus exposure and HLA in healthy donors. Study summary: The Caucasian-associated ancestry cluster contained roughly four fifths of the roughly 390 genotyped donors. Study-level results: Earlier analysis looked at TCR beta V segments, and most were productive about 87% or about 30% of the time.

V shed 2 bases and J 5 bases; nucleotides not matched to a gene: 8. CDR1 SGHVS and CDR2 FQNEAQ come from the germline V gene. CDR3 length: 15 residues. A note on this clone: Its antigen is still unknown.

The PCR contained 60 Vbeta and 13 Jbeta primers. Method: immunoSEQ multiplex PCR; TCRdb's copy keeps in-frame clones and lacks some. This table holds 150,000 to 200,000 clones, around 80% found once. This sequence was found in a man aged 50 or older in good health and CMV-seropositive. The rearrangement joins TRBV7-8 to TRBJ2-5; 7 bases are shared with TRBD1. Sequenced material: PBMCs. CDR3 protein: CASSLFQGDGETQYF. For the CDR3, the DNA is TGTGCCAGCAGCTTATTTCAGGGGGATGGTGAGACCCAGTACTTC. Together with reference TRBV7-8 and TRBJ2-5, the CDR3 gives the full variable domain: GAGVSQSPRYKVAKRGQDVALRCDPISGHVSLFWYQQALGQGPEFLTYFQNEAQLDKSGLPSDRFFAERPEGSVSTLKIQRTQQEDSAVYLCASSLFQGDGETQYFGPGTRLLVL.